Following are 3 T cell receptor beta chains from one sample sequenced in a study of cytomegalovirus exposure and HLA in healthy donors. It was with 60 Vbeta and 13 Jbeta primers that the PCR ran. The protocol was immunoSEQ multiplex PCR, while the TCRdb copy is restricted to in-frame clones and leaves out a portion. The table includes 160,000 or so clones, around 79% detected once. The specimen sequenced was PBMCs. All receptors come from a woman aged 35 to 49 in good health and CMV-seronegative.

This clone occurred a few times. The chain employs TRBV10-1 and TRBJ1-2; D gene unclear. V was pared by 7 bases and J by 5 bases, with 11 bases between. CDR3 size: 12 residues. Germline values: CDR1 WNHNN, CDR2 SYGVQD (reference sequence). The CDR3 DNA reads as TGCGCCAGCAAGAAGGGAGGGTATGGCTACACCTTC. It translates to CASKKGGYGYTF.

The CDR3 region is CASSPDRDSDTQYF. The CDR3 nucleotides are TGTGCCAGCAGCCCAGACAGGGATTCAGATACGCAGTATTTT. This chain links TRBV7-9 with TRBJ2-3; the match to TRBD1 covers 7 bases. Germline loops: CDR1 SEHNR, CDR2 FQNEAQ (reference sequence). The CDR3 totals 14 residues. J gave up 4 bases and V 5 bases, and 6 bases lay outside the gene matches.

CDR3 residues: CAITIAGVGTDTQYF. Written as DNA, the CDR3 is TGTGCCATCACTATAGCGGGAGTCGGGACAGATACGCAGTATTTT. V and J are TRBV28 and TRBJ2-3, with TRBD2 matching over 9 bases. Germline V gene lookup returns CDR1 MDHEN and CDR2 SYDVKM. This CDR3 is built from 15 residues. The V gene end was trimmed by 10 bases and the J gene end by 3 bases; junction bases not matched to a gene: 11.